The entry that follows covers one T cell receptor beta chain sequence. Its matching antigen is unknown. CD45RO-negative CD8 cells positively selected for CCR7 made up the naive population, which excluded terminally differentiated effector memory CD45RA+ cells. The study drew all its donors from Caucasian adults living in Nashville, Tennessee. The CDR3 is made up of 14 amino acids. Per germline, CDR1 SEHNR and CDR2 FQNEAQ (reference sequence). The V and J ends lost 8 bases and 5 bases respectively, with 18 bases between them. Several immunoSEQ plates received, in even portions, the genomic DNA of each subset. The data were produced by immunoSEQ multiplex PCR, yet TCRdb's version contains in-frame clones alone and is incomplete. The sample yields over 2 million clones, just under 95% seen once. The sample comes from a study of shared clonotypes between healthy human individuals. General study points: Generally, estimated richness proved larger in naive subsets than it did in memory subsets. The four-donor shared clonotypes exceeded non-shared clonotypes in generation probability, with non-shared ones scoring lower.

Sequencing was done on a sample of naive CD8+ T cells sorted from blood. The chain employs TRBV7-9 and TRBJ1-2, with D unclear. The TCR sequence derives from a man aged 18 to 30 in good health. The CDR3 loop reads CASRSGLLEYGYTF. The CDR3 nucleotides are TGTGCCAGCCGCTCAGGTCTTTTGGAATATGGCTACACCTTC. Looking up the rest from reference TRBV7-9 and TRBJ1-2 gives the full variable domain: DTGVSQNPRHKITKRGQNVTFRCDPISEHNRLYWYRQTLGQGPEFLTYFQNEAQLEKSRLLSDRFSAERPKGSFSTLEIQRTEQGDSAMYLCASRSGLLEYGYTFGSGTRLTVV.